This T cell receptor (beta chain) was found in a study of control samples from healthy donors and cancer patients. Measured with immunoSEQ multiplex PCR; TCRdb has only the in-frame clones, and not every one. The data contain about 31,000 clones, approximately 95% of them seen just once; the ten biggest clones take up approximately 6.6%. Germline V gene data show CDR1 as MDHEN and CDR2 as SYDVKM. CDR3 size: 11 residues. V was clipped by 6 bases and J by 5 bases, with 7 bases between them. The chain links TRBV28 to TRBJ1-1, with D hard to call. The sample consisted of blood. This TCR was sampled from a man in his 60s in good health. CDR3 nucleotides: TGTGCCAGCAGGCTGAGGACTGAAGCTTTCTTT. Translated: CASRLRTEAFF.